The TCR beta chain described here comes from a study of cytomegalovirus exposure and HLA in healthy donors. Primers: 60 Vbeta forward and 13 Jbeta reverse. The protocol was immunoSEQ multiplex PCR, while the TCRdb copy is restricted to in-frame clones and leaves out a portion. In all, the sample yields 150,000 to 200,000 clones. Trimming removed 6 bases from V and 0 bases from J, with 13 bases in between. Germline CDR1 LNHDA, CDR2 SQIVND (reference sequence). The CDR3 is made up of 15 amino acids. The chain couples TRBV19 to TRBJ2-3; D not certain. The clonotype comes from a man aged 25-45 years in good health and CMV-seronegative. The material sequenced was PBMCs. The DNA for the CDR3 is TGTGCCAGTAGCCGCCCGGAGCCAAGCACAGATACGCAGTATTTT. Its protein is CASSRPEPSTDTQYF.